Each of the 10 T cell receptor beta chains below was sequenced from the same sample in a study of shared clonotypes between healthy human individuals. The table came from immunoSEQ multiplex PCR; TCRdb's copy has only in-frame clones and leaves some out. The sample contains a few hundred thousand clones, 97% of which appear only once. Source material: naive CD4+ T cells sorted from blood. Subset specified: CD45RA+ positively selected. The receptor source for this set is a woman in her thirties in good health.

The CDR3, as DNA: TGTGCCAGCAGGACTGGACTAGCGTATGAGCAGTTCTTC. It encodes CASRTGLAYEQFF. The chain uses TRBV2 and TRBJ2-1; 9 bases align to TRBD2. V was clipped by 6 bases and J by 8 bases; unmatched bases: 5. Germline assignment: CDR1 SNHLY and CDR2 FYNNEI. The CDR3 totals 13 residues.

This chain uses TRBV2 with TRBJ2-7; D ambiguous. This CDR3 comprises 12 residues. Germline assignment: CDR1 SNHLY and CDR2 FYNNEI. The ends were cut back, 3 bases at V and 5 bases at J, with 8 bases in the middle. The CDR3 is CASSEVVHEQYF. The CDR3 nucleotides are TGTGCCAGCAGTGAGGTAGTCCACGAGCAGTACTTC.

The V call is TRBV2, the J call TRBJ1-3; tentatively, D is TRBD1 (5 bases). Germline loops: CDR1 SNHLY, CDR2 FYNNEI. The CDR3 has 16 residues. The ends were cut back, 7 bases at V and 0 bases at J, with 16 bases in the middle. The CDR3 DNA sequence: TGTGCCAGCAAGGGGAAATTCCTGTACTCTGGAAACACCATATATTTT. Translated: CASKGKFLYSGNTIYF.

The chain combines TRBV28 with TRBJ2-7; no reliable D call. Trimming pared 5 bases from V and 2 bases from J, leaving 7 bases between. Germline CDR1 is MDHEN and CDR2 is SYDVKM. CDR3 size: 12 residues. In nucleotides, the CDR3 is TGTGCCAGCAGTCCCCCTGCCTACGAGCAGTACTTC. The encoded protein is CASSPPAYEQYF.

V usage is TRBV10-3 and J usage is TRBJ2-6, with 13 bases that match TRBD2. V dropped 4 bases and J dropped 0; count of bases not matched to a gene: 15. The CDR3 has 22 amino acids. Looked up from germline, CDR1 is ENHRY and CDR2 is SYGVKD. Here the CDR3 reads CAISAGTGTSGTRSSGANVLTF. Written as DNA, the CDR3 is TGTGCCATCAGTGCCGGAACCGGGACTAGCGGGACCCGATCCTCTGGGGCCAACGTCCTGACTTTC.

The chain uses TRBV9 and TRBJ2-7; 11 nucleotides line up with TRBD2. Looked up from germline, CDR1 is SGDLS and CDR2 is YYNGEE. The V and J ends lost 4 bases and 1 base, in that order; junction bases with no gene match: 10. CDR3 length equals 17 residues. Here the CDR3 reads CASSPSQGTSGSYEQYF. CDR3 nucleotides: TGTGCCAGCAGCCCATCCCAAGGGACTAGCGGTTCCTACGAGCAGTACTTC.

The rearrangement uses TRBV19 and TRBJ2-7; 7 nucleotides align to TRBD1. The CDR3 extends over 15 amino acids. V was clipped by 5 bases and J by 3 bases; unmatched bases: 10. Germline values: CDR1 LNHDA, CDR2 SQIVND (reference sequence). The CDR3 DNA is TGTGCCAGTAGTCATCGGGACAGCTATTTCTACGAGCAGTACTTC. Amino acid sequence: CASSHRDSYFYEQYF.

The gene calls are TRBV18 and TRBJ2-1, with 10 bases that match TRBD1. Trimming removed 8 bases from V and 8 bases from J; junction bases left unmatched: 12. This CDR3 is built from 15 residues. Germline V gene lookup returns CDR1 KGHSH and CDR2 LQKENI. The CDR3 DNA sequence: TGTGCCAGCCAATTCTCCGGGACAGGGGTACATGAGCAGTTCTTC. Protein sequence: CASQFSGTGVHEQFF.

This chain connects TRBV21-1 to TRBJ2-1. TRBV21-1 is designated a pseudogene. This CDR3 spans 10 amino acids. The CDR3 DNA reads as TGTGCCGGAATGGACGGAGAGCAGTTCTTC. Its protein product is CAGMDGEQFF.

A few counts support this clone. The V gene is TRBV9, the J gene TRBJ1-1; D is unresolved. Trimming removed 1 base from V and 4 bases from J, with 8 bases in between. This CDR3 spans 13 amino acids. Germline CDR1 is SGDLS and CDR2 is YYNGEE. Written as DNA, the CDR3 is TGTGCCAGCAGCGTACTGGAGGGCACTGAAGCTTTCTTT. This codes for CASSVLEGTEAFF. Using reference TRBV9 and TRBJ1-1 for the parts outside the CDR3, the full variable domain is DSGVTQTPKHLITATGQRVTLRCSPRSGDLSVYWYQQSLDQGLQFLIQYYNGEERAKGNILERFSAQQFPDLHSELNLSSLELGDSALYFCASSVLEGTEAFFGQGTRLTVV.